The TCR beta chain described here comes from a study of neurological immune-mediated disorders. The germline CDR1 and CDR2 sequences are SGHTA and FQGNSA. V lost 5 bases and J lost 2, with 12 bases in between. The CDR3 has 14 residues. Synthesis of cDNA was carried out by template-switch 5'RACE. The reaction used 10-nucleotide random UMIs. Whenever a sequencing run was performed, it yielded over 190 million TCR-beta sequences from 15-18 subjects. TCRdb redid the calling of the 5' RACE reads with MiXCR, one entry per CDR3 protein. The profile shows fewer than 40,000 distinct CDR3 sequences, 4.6% of them singletons. This clonotype was counted many times. Its antigen is still unknown. General study results and limits: Sharing of CDR3 amino acid sequences among expanded clones across subjects was absent, suggesting private repertoires in all groups. In HTLV-1-associated myelopathy, TCR clonal expansion was greatest, whereas multiple sclerosis had the least, falling below healthy controls.

Sequenced input: PBMCs. This receptor was obtained from a man between 18 and 35 years old in good health. The V gene is TRBV7-2, the J gene TRBJ1-2, with a possible D match to TRBD1 (6 bases). CDR3 loop: CASSPNTGNYGYTF. The CDR3 DNA follows: TGTGCCAGCAGCCCCAATACAGGGAACTATGGCTACACCTTC.